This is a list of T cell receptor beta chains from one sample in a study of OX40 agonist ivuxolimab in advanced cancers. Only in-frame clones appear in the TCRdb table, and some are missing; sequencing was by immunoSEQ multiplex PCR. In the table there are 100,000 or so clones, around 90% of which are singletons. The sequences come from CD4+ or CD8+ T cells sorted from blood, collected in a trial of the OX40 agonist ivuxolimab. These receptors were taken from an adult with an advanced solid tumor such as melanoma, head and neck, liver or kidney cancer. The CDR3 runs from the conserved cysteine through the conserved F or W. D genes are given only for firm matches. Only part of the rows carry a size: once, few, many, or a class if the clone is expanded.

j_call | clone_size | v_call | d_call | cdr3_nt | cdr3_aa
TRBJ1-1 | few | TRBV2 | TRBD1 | TGTGCCAGCAGTCCACAGGGGATGTCGGCTTTCTTT | CASSPQGMSAFF
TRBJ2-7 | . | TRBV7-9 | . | TGTGCCAGCAGTTCAGATTACTACGAGCAGTACTTC | CASSSDYYEQYF
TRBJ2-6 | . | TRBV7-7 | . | TGTGCCAGCAGCAGAGCTATTAAGTGCCACAGTCGGGCCAACGTCCTGACTTTC | CASSRAIKCHSRANVLTF
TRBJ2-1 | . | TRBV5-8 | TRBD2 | TGTGCCAGCAGCTTGATAGCTAGCGGCTACAATGAGCAGTTCTTC | CASSLIASGYNEQFF
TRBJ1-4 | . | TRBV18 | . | TGTGCCAGCTCACCAACCGGGGGTGAAAAACTGTTTTTT | CASSPTGGEKLFF
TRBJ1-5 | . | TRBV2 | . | TGTGCCAGCAGGACAGAGGGTACGAGCAATCAGCCCCAGCATTTT | CASRTEGTSNQPQHF
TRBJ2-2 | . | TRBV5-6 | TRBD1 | TGTGCCAGCAGCTTGTTAGACAGGGTCTTGACCGGGGAGCTGTTTTTT | CASSLLDRVLTGELFF
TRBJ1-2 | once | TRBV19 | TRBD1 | TGTGCCACCTCAGGTGGGGGGACAGCGGGAGGCTATGGCTACACCTTC | CATSGGGTAGGYGYTF
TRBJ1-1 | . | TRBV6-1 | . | TGTGCCAGCAGTGACCCTGCCCGGCCGAGGAGCACTGAAGCTTTCTTT | CASSDPARPRSTEAFF
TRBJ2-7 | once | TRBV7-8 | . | TGTGCCAGCAGCCCGGACCCGGACTCCTACGAGCAGTACTTC | CASSPDPDSYEQYF
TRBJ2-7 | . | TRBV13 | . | TGTGCCAGCAGCTTTGGGGTTTTAGGGTACGAGCAGTACTTC | CASSFGVLGYEQYF
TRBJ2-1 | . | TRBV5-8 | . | TGTGCCAGCCGAGAGAATACTGGGGTATCCTACAATGAGCAGTTCTTC | CASRENTGVSYNEQFF
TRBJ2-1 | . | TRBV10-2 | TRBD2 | TGCGCCAGCACAAGGACTAGCGGGAGCAATGAGCAGTTCTTC | CASTRTSGSNEQFF
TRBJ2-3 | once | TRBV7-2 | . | TGTGCCAGCAGCTTAGTGGGTGGGGGAGGCCTCACAGATACGCAGTATTTT | CASSLVGGGGLTDTQYF
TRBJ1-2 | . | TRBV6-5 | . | TGTGCCAGCAGTTACGACACCGTCTATGGCTACACCTTC | CASSYDTVYGYTF
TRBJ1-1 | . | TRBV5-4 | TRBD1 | TGTGCCAGCAGCTTTCTACAGGGGCGGAACACTGAAGCTTTCTTT | CASSFLQGRNTEAFF
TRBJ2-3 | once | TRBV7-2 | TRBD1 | TGTGCCAGCACCCTATGGGGGACAGGGAGCACAGATACGCAGTATTTT | CASTLWGTGSTDTQYF
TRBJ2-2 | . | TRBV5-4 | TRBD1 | TGTGCCACCACCGGGACAGTGACGAACACCGGGGAGCTGTTTTTT | CATTGTVTNTGELFF
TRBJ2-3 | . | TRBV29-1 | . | TGCAGCGTTGAAACAAGCGGATCTAGCACAGATACGCAGTATTTT | CSVETSGSSTDTQYF
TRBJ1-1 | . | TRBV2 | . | TGTGCCAGCAGTCAAGACATACCGAACACTGAAGCTTTCTTT | CASSQDIPNTEAFF
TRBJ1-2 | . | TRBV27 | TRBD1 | TGTGCCAGCAGACACACCGGGACAGGGGCCAATGGCTACACCTTC | CASRHTGTGANGYTF
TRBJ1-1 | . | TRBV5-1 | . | TGCGCCAGCAGCTTGGCGCCGGACAGGAACACTGAAGCTTTCTTT | CASSLAPDRNTEAFF
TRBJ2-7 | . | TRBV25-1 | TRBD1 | TGTGCCAGCAGTCCTGACAGGGGAATTTACGAGCAGTACTTC | CASSPDRGIYEQYF
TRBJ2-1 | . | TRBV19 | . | TGTGCCAGTAGTATAGATCGGACTACTTACTACAATGAGCAGTTCTTC | CASSIDRTTYYNEQFF
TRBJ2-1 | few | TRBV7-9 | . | TGTGCCAGCAGCATCCAAGAAAGGGAGTTCTTC | CASSIQEREFF
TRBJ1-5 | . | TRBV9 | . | TGTGCCAGCAGCGTAGACGGTCAGGTCGATCAGCCCCAGCATTTT | CASSVDGQVDQPQHF
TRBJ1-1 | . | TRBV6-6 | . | TGTGCCAGCAGTTACCTCAGGAATAGTGGTGAAGCTTTCTTT | CASSYLRNSGEAFF
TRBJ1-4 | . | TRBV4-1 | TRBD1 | TGCGCCAGCAGCCAGACACAGGGGGATAATGAAAAACTGTTTTTT | CASSQTQGDNEKLFF
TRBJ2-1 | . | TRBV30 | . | TGTGCCTGGAGTCGGGGGGCGTCCTACAATGAGCAGTTCTTC | CAWSRGASYNEQFF
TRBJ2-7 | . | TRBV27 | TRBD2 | TGTGCCAGCAGTAGTCCTAGCGGGAGTGTCAACGAGCAGTACTTC | CASSSPSGSVNEQYF
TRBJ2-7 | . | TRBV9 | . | TGTGCCAGCAGCGGGGACCCCGTTAGCGAGCAGTACTTC | CASSGDPVSEQYF
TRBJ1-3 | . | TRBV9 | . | TGTGCCAGCAGCACAAGGACGGGAAACACCATATATTTT | CASSTRTGNTIYF
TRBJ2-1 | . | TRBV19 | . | TGTGCCACCGCCCCCAGACAGCCGAGCTCCTACAATGAGCAGTTCTTC | CATAPRQPSSYNEQFF
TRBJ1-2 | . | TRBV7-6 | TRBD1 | TGTGCCAGCAGCTTAGGGACAGGGGGGCAAGGCTACACCTTC | CASSLGTGGQGYTF
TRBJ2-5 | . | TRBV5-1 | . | TGCGCCAGCAGCCAGGGGAGGGGATCGTACCAAGAGACCCAGTACTTC | CASSQGRGSYQETQYF
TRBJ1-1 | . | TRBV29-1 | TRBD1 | TGCAGCGCAGCAGGGGGCGGGGAGTGGACCACTGAAGCTTTCTTT | CSAAGGGEWTTEAFF
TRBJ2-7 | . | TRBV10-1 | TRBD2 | TGCGCCAGCAGCCGGACTAGCGGGAACTTCTACGAGCAGTACTTC | CASSRTSGNFYEQYF
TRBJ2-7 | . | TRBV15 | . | TGTGCCACCAGCAGAGTTGGGGAGCCCTACGAGCAGTACTTC | CATSRVGEPYEQYF
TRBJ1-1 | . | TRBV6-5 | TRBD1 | TGTGCCAGCAGTTTCGAGACAGGGGTGAGGACTGAAGCTTTCTTT | CASSFETGVRTEAFF
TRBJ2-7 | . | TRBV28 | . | TGTGCCAGCAAATTTGAGGTCGGCGAGCAGTACTTC | CASKFEVGEQYF
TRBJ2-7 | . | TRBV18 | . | TGTGCCAGCTCACCACGGAGTGATCGGTACGAGCAGTACTTC | CASSPRSDRYEQYF
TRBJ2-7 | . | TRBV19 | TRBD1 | TGTGCCACCAAGGACAGGGGGCTAAGGGAGCAGTACTTC | CATKDRGLREQYF
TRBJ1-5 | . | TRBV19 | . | TGTGCCAGTAGCCATAGGACGGGACAGCCCCAGCATTTT | CASSHRTGQPQHF
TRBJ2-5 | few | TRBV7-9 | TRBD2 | TGTGCCAGCAGCTTAGCGATCGGGGGGGAGACCCAGTACTTC | CASSLAIGGETQYF
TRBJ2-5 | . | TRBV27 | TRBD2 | TGTGCCAGCGGCCTCCCGACTAGCGGGAGAGAGACCCAGTACTTC | CASGLPTSGRETQYF
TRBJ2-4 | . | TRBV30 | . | TGTGCCTGGAGCCGTATGGCCAAAAACATTCAGTACTTC | CAWSRMAKNIQYF
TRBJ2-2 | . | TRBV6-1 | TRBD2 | TGTGCCAGCAGTGGGCCGGGACTAGCGGGAGTTGGCGGGGAGCTGTTTTTT | CASSGPGLAGVGGELFF
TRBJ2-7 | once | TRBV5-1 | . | TGCGCCAGCAGCTTCACTTCGGGATCCTACGAGCAGTACTTC | CASSFTSGSYEQYF
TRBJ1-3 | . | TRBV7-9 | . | TGTGCCAGCAGCGGTGCCGGGACCCGAAACACCATATATTTT | CASSGAGTRNTIYF
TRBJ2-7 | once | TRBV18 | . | TGTGCCAGCTCACCTTTGGACAGTTCACGGGGAGAGCAGTACTTC | CASSPLDSSRGEQYF
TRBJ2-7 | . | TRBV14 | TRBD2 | TGTGCCAGCAGCCCGGGACTACTGGGCGAGCAGTACTTC | CASSPGLLGEQYF
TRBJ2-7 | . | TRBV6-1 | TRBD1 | TGTGCCAGCACGGACAGGGCCCCCTACGAGCAGTACTTC | CASTDRAPYEQYF
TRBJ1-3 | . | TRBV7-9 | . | TGTGCCAGCAGCGGGGGTTCTGGAAACACCATATATTTT | CASSGGSGNTIYF
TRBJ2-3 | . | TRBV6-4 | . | TGTGCCACCAGGCAAGGGGGCACAGATACGCAGTATTTT | CATRQGGTDTQYF
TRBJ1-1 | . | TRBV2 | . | TGTGCCAGCAGAGACAGAAGGAACACTGAAGCTTTCTTT | CASRDRRNTEAFF
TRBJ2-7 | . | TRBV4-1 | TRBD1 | TGCGCCAGCAGCCAGCGGACAGGGGACTACGAGCAGTACTTC | CASSQRTGDYEQYF